This T cell receptor (beta chain) stems from a study of human T cells and chemical hapten exposure. This clonotype has more than one count but fewer than ten. Under the authors' procedure: A per-sample median of roughly 96,000 TCRs was observed, with counts ranging from 23,224 to 690,600. TCRdb ran MiXCR on the RACE reads and lists one entry per CDR3 protein. The V and J calls shown here were made by TCRdb, not taken from the authors' results. Of 200,000 to 300,000 distinct CDR3 sequences listed, 8.6% are singletons. CDR3 length: 15 amino acids. The ends lost 1 base at V and 6 bases at J; junction bases unmatched: 7. Germline V lookup: CDR1 SEHNR, CDR2 FQNEAQ (reference sequence). Time point meaning: pre-sensitization, week 0. Treatment defined: therapeutic diphenylcyclopropenone sensitization with weekly scalp DPC. Alopecia patients between 18 and 70 years old and suitable for DPC were used as donors.

The rearrangement joins TRBV7-9 to TRBJ2-7; TRBD1 matches 9 bases. This material consisted of whole blood, taken in connection with sensitization to the hapten diphenylcyclopropenone (DPC). The origin of this receptor is a middle-aged woman with alopecia areata. Some clones in this sample may be carry-over from other donors' samples. In DNA, the CDR3 is TGTGCCAGCAGCTTAGGTACGGGACAGGGCCGCGAGCAGTACTTC. Protein: CASSLGTGQGREQYF.